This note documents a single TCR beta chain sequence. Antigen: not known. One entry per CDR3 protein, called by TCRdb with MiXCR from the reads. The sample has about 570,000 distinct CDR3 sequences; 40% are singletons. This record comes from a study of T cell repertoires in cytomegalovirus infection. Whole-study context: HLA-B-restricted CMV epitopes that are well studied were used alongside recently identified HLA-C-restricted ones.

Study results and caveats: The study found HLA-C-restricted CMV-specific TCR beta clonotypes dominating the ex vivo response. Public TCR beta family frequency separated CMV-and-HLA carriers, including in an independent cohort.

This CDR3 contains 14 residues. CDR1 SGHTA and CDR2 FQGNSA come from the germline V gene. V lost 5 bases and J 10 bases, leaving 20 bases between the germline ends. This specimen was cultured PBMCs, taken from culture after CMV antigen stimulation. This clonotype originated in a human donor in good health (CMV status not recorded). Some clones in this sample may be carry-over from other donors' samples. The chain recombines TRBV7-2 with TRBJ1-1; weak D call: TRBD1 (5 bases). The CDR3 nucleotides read TGTGCCAGCAGCCCCAATCCGATGATAAGGGGAGCTTTCTTT. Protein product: CASSPNPMIRGAFF.